Shown below are 9 T cell receptor beta chains from a single sample sequenced in a study of blood T cell repertoires in COVID-19. Only in-frame clones appear in the TCRdb table, and some are missing; sequencing was by immunoSEQ multiplex PCR. The table lists 300,000 to 450,000 clones, about nine tenths of them singletons. The sequencing input was PBMCs or T cells enriched from blood (not recorded which). The receptor source for this set is a woman in her 30s who had been exposed to COVID-19.

The V gene is TRBV15, the J gene TRBJ2-1; TRBD2 matches at 8 bases. The germline gives CDR1 LNHNV, CDR2 YYDKDF (reference sequence). V was clipped by 5 bases and J by 6 bases; unmatched bases: 9. This CDR3 contains 15 residues. Here the CDR3 reads CATSPKGLGVNEQFF. CDR3 nucleotide sequence: TGTGCCACCAGCCCCAAGGGACTAGGCGTCAATGAGCAGTTCTTC.

The rearrangement uses TRBV12-5 and TRBJ2-1, with TRBD2 matching 7 bases. CDR1 is LGHNT and CDR2 is FRNRAP in the germline V gene. The CDR3 runs 15 residues. The DNA of the CDR3 is TGTGCCAGTCGTCCCCCCGGACTAGACGCGGTGGAGCAGTTCTTC. Translating gives CASRPPGLDAVEQFF.

This chain links TRBV7-9 with TRBJ1-2; 10 bases agree with TRBD1. The V gene end was trimmed by 4 bases and the J gene end by 6 bases; junction bases not matched to a gene: 2. CDR1 SEHNR and CDR2 FQNEAQ come from the germline V gene (reference sequence). CDR3 length: 13 residues. The CDR3 protein is CASSSGQGDGYTF. CDR3 in DNA: TGTGCCAGCAGCTCTGGACAGGGGGATGGCTACACCTTC.

Remarks on this clone: Other DNA sequences from this sample encode an identical CDR3 as well. The chain joins TRBV12-3 or TRBV12-4 to TRBJ1-2; no firm D call. The CDR3 has 12 amino acids. Trimming shortened V by 2 bases and J by 2 bases, and 3 bases separated the two germline ends. The CDR3 sequence: CASSLQNYGYTF. The CDR3 nucleotides are TGTGCCAGCAGTTTACAGAACTATGGCTACACCTTC.

This clone was found once. This chain joins TRBV3-1 (or the pseudogene TRBV3-2) and TRBJ2-7; 8 bases line up with TRBD1. The J segment lost 0 bases and the V segment lost 4 bases, leaving 14 bases of the junction unmatched. The germline CDR1 and CDR2 sequences are LGHDT and YNNKEL (reference sequence). There are 18 residues in the CDR3. The DNA for the CDR3 is TGTGCCAGCAGCCCCGGGACAGGAAAAACCCGGGGCTCCTACGAGCAGTACTTC. It translates to CASSPGTGKTRGSYEQYF.

The chain combines TRBV6-4 with TRBJ2-7; D possibly corresponds to TRBD1 (5 bases). The CDR3 consists of 15 residues. Germline values: CDR1 MRHNA, CDR2 SNTAGT. Trimming shortened V by 9 bases and J by 0 bases, and 18 bases separated the two germline ends. The CDR3 DNA sequence: TGTGCCAGGACCCTACAGGCGGAAGGCTCCTACGAGCAGTACTTC. It specifies CARTLQAEGSYEQYF.

This clone was found a few times. The gene calls are TRBV2 and TRBJ1-1; TRBD1 is a possible D gene (6 bases). Germline CDR1 SNHLY, CDR2 FYNNEI. V dropped 7 bases and J dropped 6 bases, with 21 bases sitting between them. This CDR3 has 15 residues. The CDR3 reads CASTKQQGTRAEAFF. The DNA for the CDR3 is TGTGCCAGCACCAAACAACAGGGAACGAGGGCTGAAGCTTTCTTT.

The chain employs TRBV12-3 or TRBV12-4 and TRBJ2-7, with TRBD2 matching over 7 bases. This CDR3 region has 13 residues. V lost 5 bases, J lost 6 bases, and 7 bases stayed unmatched. The CDR3, as DNA: TGTGCCAGCAGTAACCCCCCGGGGGGCGAGCAGTACTTC. As protein: CASSNPPGGEQYF.

The rearrangement uses TRBV19 and TRBJ1-5; 12 nucleotides match TRBD1. Trimming cost V 7 bases and J 3 bases; bases outside gene matches: 4. The CDR3 extends over 15 amino acids. CDR1 LNHDA and CDR2 SQIVND come from the germline V gene (reference sequence). The DNA of the CDR3 is TGTGCCAGTAAAGGGACAGGGGGCTTCAATCAGCCCCAGCATTTT. Its translation is CASKGTGGFNQPQHF.